The 30 T cell receptor beta chains listed next were all sequenced from one sample in a study of T cell responses to AZD1222 COVID-19 vaccine. Libraries were prepared by immunoSEQ multiplex PCR; TCRdb keeps only in-frame clonotypes and omits some of them. The sample includes 110,000 to 150,000 clones, around 92% of them seen just once. This specimen was peripheral blood, taken 28 days after the second AZD1222 dose. These TCRs come from an adult who received the AZD1222 COVID-19 vaccine.

The chain recombines TRBV6-2 or TRBV6-3 with TRBJ1-3; D unresolved. V was trimmed by 2 bases and J by 0 bases, leaving 8 bases between them. In germline, CDR1 is MNHEY, CDR2 SVGEGT. This CDR3 is built from 15 residues. For the CDR3, the DNA is TGTGCCAGCAGTTACCCACGGACCTCTGGAAACACCATATATTTT. Protein: CASSYPRTSGNTIYF.

This chain uses TRBV27 with TRBJ1-2; 11 bases align to TRBD1. The CDR3 is made up of 15 amino acids. After removal of 6 bases from V and 4 bases from J, the junction contained 7 bases not matched to a gene. Germline loops: CDR1 MNHEY, CDR2 SMNVEV (reference sequence). CDR3 DNA sequence: TGTGCCAGCAGGCGGACAGGGGGCGACTTCTATGGCTACACCTTC. Protein sequence: CASRRTGGDFYGYTF.

This chain uses TRBV18 with TRBJ2-7, with TRBD2 matching 8 bases. Germline V gives CDR1 KGHSH, CDR2 LQKENI. This CDR3 contains 15 residues. Trimming at V came to 3 bases and at J to 0 bases, leaving 4 bases not matched to a gene. CDR3 nucleotide sequence: TGTGCCAGCTCACCGCCGGGGGGGAGCTCCTACGAGCAGTACTTC. This gives the protein CASSPPGGSSYEQYF.

V is TRBV7-2 and J is TRBJ1-5; D might be TRBD1 (5 bases). The V gene's germline CDR1 is SGHTA and CDR2 FQGNSA. The CDR3 runs to 14 residues. Trimming shortened V by 2 bases and J by 5 bases, and 10 bases separated the two germline ends. CDR3 DNA: TGTGCCAGCAGCTTATACAGGACCGATCAGCCCCAGCATTTT. The encoded protein is CASSLYRTDQPQHF.

This clone has a single count. The gene calls are TRBV27 and TRBJ1-1; maybe TRBD1 (6 bases). The CDR3 is 15 amino acids. From germline, CDR1 is MNHEY and CDR2 SMNVEV (reference sequence). V was trimmed by 2 bases and J by 4 bases, leaving 14 bases between them. This chain's CDR3 is CASSLPGALSTEAFF. In nucleotides, the CDR3 is TGTGCCAGCAGTTTACCGGGGGCCTTGTCCACTGAAGCTTTCTTT.

The CDR3, as DNA: TGTGCCACCCCCGCGGATAGCACAGATACGCAGTATTTT. Translating it yields CATPADSTDTQYF. The rearrangement joins TRBV7-9 to TRBJ2-3; D unresolved. This CDR3 comprises 13 residues. The germline V gene has CDR1 SEHNR and CDR2 FQNEAQ (reference sequence). The V end was cut by 10 bases, the J end by 0 bases, with 11 bases between.

The chain couples TRBV18 to TRBJ1-1; D uncertain. The V gene lost 2 bases and the J gene lost 1 base, with 14 bases spanning the gap. Germline V gives CDR1 KGHSH, CDR2 LQKENI. The CDR3 extends over 16 amino acids. The CDR3 here is CASSPRRQDPNTEAFF. CDR3 nucleotide sequence: TGTGCCAGCTCACCAAGGCGGCAGGACCCGAACACTGAAGCTTTCTTT.

The V call is TRBV30, the J call TRBJ1-2, with a tentative D call TRBD1 (5 bases). Between the trimmed V and J ends, which lost 3 bases and 8 bases, there was a span of 19 bases. The germline gives CDR1 GTSNPN, CDR2 SVGIG (reference sequence). This CDR3 is 14 amino acids long. The DNA of the CDR3 is TGTGCCTGGAGACCAGGGCCCCAAATAGGCGGCTACACCTTC. Translation gives CAWRPGPQIGGYTF.

The V and J genes are TRBV7-9 and TRBJ1-1; D is uncertain. Germline V CDR1 and CDR2: SEHNR, FQNEAQ (reference sequence). With 5 bases removed from V and 7 bases from J, the gap between germline ends came to 17 bases. The CDR3 length is 14 residues. The CDR3 DNA follows: TGTGCCAGCAGCCCCGCGGGCGGGTCCAATGAAGCTTTCTTT. Protein: CASSPAGGSNEAFF.

This clone was counted once. The chain couples TRBV19 to TRBJ1-4; tentatively, D is TRBD1 (5 bases). CDR1 is LNHDA, CDR2 SQIVND, per germline (reference sequence). The length of the CDR3 is 17 residues. Trimming cost V 6 bases and J 1 base, with 18 bases left between them. The CDR3, as DNA: TGTGCCAGTAGCCGGTCGGACACCCAGGGAACTAATGAAAAACTGTTTTTT. Amino acid sequence: CASSRSDTQGTNEKLFF.

The genes are TRBV28 and TRBJ1-1, with D perhaps matching TRBD1 (5 bases). V was trimmed by 2 bases and J by 2 bases, leaving 12 bases between them. CDR1 is MDHEN and CDR2 is SYDVKM in the germline V gene. The length of the CDR3 is 15 residues. The CDR3 loop is CASSLREGRNTEAFF. CDR3 bases: TGTGCCAGCAGTTTACGCGAGGGGCGTAACACTGAAGCTTTCTTT.

The rearrangement uses TRBV7-2 and TRBJ2-3; TRBD1 is a possible D gene (6 bases). Germline CDR1 SGHTA, CDR2 FQGNSA. The CDR3 consists of 14 residues. V was pared by 2 bases and J by 5 bases, with 11 bases between. The CDR3, as DNA: TGTGCCAGCAGCTTACAGGGGCTGGAAGATACGCAGTATTTT. Amino acid sequence: CASSLQGLEDTQYF.

The rearrangement joins TRBV11-3 to TRBJ2-7; D is ambiguous. The V end lost 6 bases, the J end lost 3 bases, and 9 bases lay between the germline ends. The CDR3 has 12 residues. Germline CDR1 and CDR2: SGHNT and YENEEA. This CDR3 is CASRGEFYEQYF. Here the CDR3 DNA reads TGTGCCAGCAGAGGCGAGTTCTACGAGCAGTACTTC.

The rearrangement links TRBV7-9 to TRBJ1-5; 7 bases align to TRBD1. The V gene end was trimmed by 5 bases and the J gene end by 2 bases; junction bases not matched to a gene: 3. CDR1 and CDR2 from the germline V gene are SEHNR and FQNEAQ (reference sequence). The CDR3 runs 14 residues. This CDR3 reads CASSAGQRNQPQHF. Here the CDR3 DNA reads TGTGCCAGCAGCGCGGGACAGCGCAATCAGCCCCAGCATTTT.

The chain carries TRBV5-4 and TRBJ1-5; TRBD1 agrees at 7 bases. The junction had 12 bases not matched to a gene; V was cut back by 4 bases and J by 5 bases. The germline gives CDR1 SGHNT, CDR2 YYREEE (reference sequence). The CDR3 consists of 16 residues. The DNA of the CDR3 is TGTGCCAGCAGCATACCCCCCCGACAGGGTGATCAGCCCCAGCATTTT. This gives the protein CASSIPPRQGDQPQHF.

The chain recombines TRBV5-1 with TRBJ1-3; no definite D call. The germline V gene has CDR1 SGHRS and CDR2 YFSETQ. The CDR3 is made up of 15 amino acids. V was pared by 0 bases and J by 0 bases, with 7 bases between. The CDR3 reads CASSLAVPSGNTIYF. The CDR3 bases are TGCGCCAGCAGCTTGGCGGTTCCCTCTGGAAACACCATATATTTT.

The DNA of the CDR3 is TGTGCCAGCAGCAGCTCCTATAATTCACCCCTCCACTTT. As protein: CASSSSYNSPLHF. The V call is TRBV6-5, the J call TRBJ1-6; D uncertain. The CDR3 totals 13 residues. Trimming took off 6 bases at V and 0 bases at J, with 3 bases between the two ends. Germline loops: CDR1 MNHEY, CDR2 SVGAGI.

V gene TRBV5-4 combines with J gene TRBJ1-2, with a weak D call TRBD1 (6 bases). The V end was cut by 4 bases, the J end by 6 bases, with 16 bases between. This CDR3 is built from 14 residues. Germline V gene data show CDR1 as SGHNT and CDR2 as YYREEE (reference sequence). The CDR3: CASSTTGTRDGYTF. The CDR3, as DNA: TGTGCCAGCAGCACCACAGGGACAAGGGATGGCTACACCTTC. Supplemented by reference TRBV5-4 and TRBJ1-2, the full variable domain reads ETGVTQSPTHLIKTRGQQVTLRCSSQSGHNTVSWYQQALGQGPQFIFQYYREEENGRGNFPPRFSGLQFPNYSSELNVNALELDDSALYLCASSTTGTRDGYTFGSGTRLTVV.

This CDR3 is CSVVPGVGTQYF. The CDR3 coding sequence is TGCAGCGTTGTCCCCGGGGTGGGTACGCAGTATTTT. This sequence joins TRBV29-1 and TRBJ2-3, with D perhaps matching TRBD2 (5 bases). The ends were cut back, 4 bases at V and 8 bases at J, with 13 bases in the middle. This CDR3 contains 12 residues. Germline-derived CDR1 and CDR2 are SQVTM and ANQGSEA.

CDR3 amino acids: CASSYSMVGGASPLHF. DNA of the CDR3: TGTGCCAGCAGTTACTCGATGGTAGGAGGGGCTTCACCCCTCCACTTT. The rearrangement links TRBV6-5 to TRBJ1-6; perhaps TRBD1 as D (5 bases). The CDR3 has 16 residues. Trimming left V 0 bases short and J 9 bases short, with 15 bases between. Germline V gives CDR1 MNHEY, CDR2 SVGAGI.

The chain carries TRBV29-1 and TRBJ2-5; possibly TRBD1 for D (6 bases). The V and J ends lost 5 bases and 4 bases respectively, with 11 bases between them. The CDR3 length is 12 residues. Germline V gene lookup returns CDR1 SQVTM and CDR2 ANQGSEA. The CDR3 DNA is TGCAGCGTTAATGTAGGGGGAGAGACCCAGTACTTC. Its protein product is CSVNVGGETQYF.

The chain joins TRBV19 to TRBJ1-1; D remains ambiguous. This CDR3 contains 14 residues. Germline CDR1 is LNHDA and CDR2 is SQIVND (reference sequence). The germline V and J ends were trimmed by 6 bases and 10 bases, with 21 bases remaining between them. As DNA, the CDR3 is TGTGCCAGTAGGGTTGACTCGCTGACGGGTCGAGCTTTCTTT. As protein: CASRVDSLTGRAFF.

The CDR3 DNA is TGTGCCAGCAGTAGCACTAGCGGGGGCCTTCCCCAGTACTTC. Amino acids: CASSSTSGGLPQYF. The chain uses TRBV28 and TRBJ2-5, with 11 positions matching TRBD2. Losses at the gene ends were 5 bases for V and 9 bases for J; bases not matched to a gene: 8. CDR1 is MDHEN and CDR2 is SYDVKM in the germline V gene. CDR3 size: 14 residues.

The gene calls are TRBV4-2 and TRBJ1-2; D ambiguous. This CDR3 has 13 residues. V dropped 0 bases and J dropped 8 bases, with 10 bases sitting between them. Germline CDR1 is LGHNA and CDR2 is YNFKEQ. The CDR3 DNA reads as TGTGCCAGCAGCCAAGATGGGGAAGGGGGCTACACCTTC. It translates to CASSQDGEGGYTF.

The chain joins TRBV4-2 to TRBJ1-1; 8 positions agree with TRBD1. The length of the CDR3 is 16 residues. Germline loops: CDR1 LGHNA, CDR2 YNFKEQ. The J segment lost 1 base and the V segment lost 4 bases, leaving 8 bases of the junction unmatched. CDR3 nucleotides: TGTGCCAGCAGCCTGACGGCCGGGACAGGGAACACTGAAGCTTTCTTT. As protein: CASSLTAGTGNTEAFF.

CDR3 residues: CASSPQGAQTGELFF. CDR3 DNA sequence: TGTGCCAGTAGTCCTCAGGGGGCGCAGACCGGGGAGCTGTTTTTT. V and J are TRBV19 and TRBJ2-2; 8 positions match TRBD1. With V trimmed by 5 bases and J by 5 bases, 7 bases remained unmatched. There are 15 residues in the CDR3. Germline lookup yields CDR1 LNHDA and CDR2 SQIVND (reference sequence). Full variable domain (missing parts from reference TRBV19 and TRBJ2-2): DGGITQSPKYLFRKEGQNVTLSCEQNLNHDAMYWYRQDPGQGLRLIYYSQIVNDFQKGDIAEGYSVSREKKESFPLTVTSAQKNPTAFYLCASSPQGAQTGELFFGEGSRLTVL.

The chain recombines TRBV7-2 with TRBJ2-7; 15 bases match TRBD2. J lost 3 bases, V lost 5 bases, and 8 bases had no gene match. CDR1 is SGHTA, CDR2 FQGNSA, per germline. The CDR3 has 17 amino acids. DNA of the CDR3: TGTGCCAGCAGCCGCGCCGGACTAGCGGGAGGGGGCTACGAGCAGTACTTC. This encodes CASSRAGLAGGGYEQYF.

The rearrangement links TRBV6-2 or TRBV6-3 to TRBJ2-1; 11 bases align to TRBD2. The germline V gene has CDR1 MNHEY and CDR2 SVGEGT. V shed 5 bases, J shed 10 bases, and the junction held 16 bases outside the gene matches. The CDR3 contains 17 residues. The CDR3 loop is CASSKNPGTSGPKEQFF. The DNA for the CDR3 is TGTGCCAGCAGTAAAAACCCGGGGACTAGCGGACCGAAAGAGCAGTTCTTC.

The chain is built from TRBV30 and TRBJ1-5; D is unresolved. Germline V gene sequence: CDR1 GTSNPN, CDR2 SVGIG (reference sequence). Trimming took 3 bases from V and 1 from J, leaving 7 bases between them. The CDR3 loop spans 13 amino acids. As DNA, the CDR3 is TGTGCCTGGAGAGCGGGCAGCAATCAGCCCCAGCATTTT. It translates to CAWRAGSNQPQHF.

The chain carries TRBV10-3 and TRBJ2-5, with D possibly being TRBD2 (6 bases). The CDR3 length is 16 residues. Germline lookup yields CDR1 ENHRY and CDR2 SYGVKD. V was pared by 1 base and J by 2 bases, with 14 bases between. CDR3 bases: TGTGCCATCAGTGAGTATGGTCGGGAGAATCAAGAGACCCAGTACTTC. Its protein product is CAISEYGRENQETQYF.